This T cell receptor beta chain was captured by sequencing in a study of brain T cells in children with intractable seizures. Germline assignment: CDR1 MNHEY and CDR2 SVGAGI. V gave up 5 bases and J gave up 1 base, with 11 bases separating them. The CDR3 covers 15 residues. Documented time point: blood from clinic visit 5 months post-surgery; TSC patient then seizure free. This table comes from immunoSEQ multiplex PCR, and its TCRdb copy is limited to in-frame clones, with some not included. This table holds 300,000 to 400,000 clones, about 94% found once. The receptor was isolated from a boy in the first two years of life with tuberous sclerosis and intractable seizures. Sequencing was performed on peripheral blood, taken roughly 5 months after surgery. This chain connects TRBV6-5 to TRBJ2-2, with D maybe TRBD1 (6 bases). The CDR3 reads CASSPQQGNTGELFF. CDR3 bases: TGTGCCAGCAGTCCCCAACAGGGGAACACCGGGGAGCTGTTTTTT.